One and the same sample provided the 4 T cell receptor beta chains below, sequenced in a study of OX40 agonist ivuxolimab in advanced cancers. Here immunoSEQ multiplex PCR was the method, and the copy in TCRdb shows in-frame clones only, minus some. This sample has over 50,000 clones; around 92% occur once, and the top ten carry 23%. The sample consisted of CD4+ or CD8+ T cells sorted from blood, taken in a trial of the OX40 agonist ivuxolimab. These receptors came from an adult with an advanced solid tumor such as melanoma, head and neck, liver or kidney cancer.

The chain combines TRBV10-3 with TRBJ2-4, with D perhaps TRBD1 (6 bases). The CDR3 is 13 amino acids. Trimming cost V 0 bases and J 10 bases, with 10 bases left between them. The germline V gene encodes CDR1 ENHRY and CDR2 SYGVKD. CDR3 nucleotides: TGTGCCATCAGTGAGTCCAACAGGGCAATTCAGTACTTC. This translates into CAISESNRAIQYF.

The J gene is TRBJ2-7, the V gene TRBV6-5; D remains ambiguous. Germline assignment: CDR1 MNHEY and CDR2 SVGAGI. Trimming left V 2 bases short and J 6 bases short, with 5 bases between. The CDR3 contains 11 residues. DNA of the CDR3: TGTGCCAGCAGTTACGGTGGCGAGCAGTACTTC. It codes for CASSYGGEQYF.

The V gene is TRBV6-5, the J gene TRBJ1-2; TRBD1 is a possible D gene (5 bases). CDR3 length equals 13 residues. Germline CDR1 MNHEY, CDR2 SVGAGI. Trimming stripped 5 bases from V and 6 bases from J, with 13 bases between. Written as DNA, the CDR3 is TGTGCCAGCAGTCACGGAGCGGGGGATGGCTACACCTTC. Protein: CASSHGAGDGYTF.

The chain uses TRBV11-1 and TRBJ1-1; TRBD1 is a possible D gene (6 bases). V was shortened by 3 bases and J by 6 bases, with 14 bases between the two germline ends. This CDR3 region has 14 residues. The germline gives CDR1 SGHAT, CDR2 FQDESV (reference sequence). The CDR3 reads CASSFSDRKAEAFF. CDR3 nucleotides: TGTGCCAGCAGCTTTTCAGACAGGAAAGCTGAAGCTTTCTTT.